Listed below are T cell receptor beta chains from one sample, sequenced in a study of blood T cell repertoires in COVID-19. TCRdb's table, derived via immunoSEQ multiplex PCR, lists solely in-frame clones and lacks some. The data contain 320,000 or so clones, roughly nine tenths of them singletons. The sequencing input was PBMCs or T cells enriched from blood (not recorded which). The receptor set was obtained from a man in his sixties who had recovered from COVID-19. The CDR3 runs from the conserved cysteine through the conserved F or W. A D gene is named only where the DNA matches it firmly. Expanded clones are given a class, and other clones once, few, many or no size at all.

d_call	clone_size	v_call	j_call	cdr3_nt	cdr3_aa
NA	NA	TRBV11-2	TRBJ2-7	TGTGCCAGCAGCCATACAGCCGGGACACCGAGCTCCTACGAGCAGTACTTC	CASSHTAGTPSSYEQYF
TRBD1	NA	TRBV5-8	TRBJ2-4	TGTGCCAGCAGCTTGTCAGGACAGGGCGACCTAGCCAAAAACATTCAGTACTTC	CASSLSGQGDLAKNIQYF
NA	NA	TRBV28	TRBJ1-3	TGTGCCAGCAGGGGCCCCACAGGAAACACCATATATTTT	CASRGPTGNTIYF
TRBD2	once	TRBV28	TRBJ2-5	TGTGCCAGCAGTAGCGGGAGGGCCGGAGAGACCCAGTACTTC	CASSSGRAGETQYF
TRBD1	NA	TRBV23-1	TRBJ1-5	TGCGCCAGCAGCCCGGGACAGGTGAATTTTGGCAATCAGCCCCAGCATTTT	CASSPGQVNFGNQPQHF
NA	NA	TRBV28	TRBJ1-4	TGTGCCAGCAGCGGGAGCGCTAATGAAAAACTGTTTTTT	CASSGSANEKLFF
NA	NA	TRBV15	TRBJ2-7	TGTGCCACCAGCAGAGATTTCCGGGACATCGACGTTTACGAGCAGTACTTC	CATSRDFRDIDVYEQYF
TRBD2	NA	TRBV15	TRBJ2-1	TGTGCCACCAGCAGAGATGGGGGACTAGCATTGCATGAGCAGTTCTTC	CATSRDGGLALHEQFF
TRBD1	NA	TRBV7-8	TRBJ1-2	TGTGCCAGCAGCTTAGAGAAGGGGGCGAACTATGGCTACACCTTC	CASSLEKGANYGYTF
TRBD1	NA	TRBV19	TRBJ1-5	TGTGCCAGTGGGGACAGGGCAAATCAGCCCCAGCATTTT	CASGDRANQPQHF
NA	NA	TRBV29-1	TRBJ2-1	TGCAGCGTTGGGGACTCGTACAATGAGCAGTTCTTC	CSVGDSYNEQFF
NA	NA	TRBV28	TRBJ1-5	TGTGCCAGCAGTTTAGTCCGGGGGGGGAGGCAGCCCCAGCATTTT	CASSLVRGGRQPQHF
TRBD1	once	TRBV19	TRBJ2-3	TGTGCCAGTAGCTTCGGACAGGGGTTCATGTATACGCAGTATTTT	CASSFGQGFMYTQYF
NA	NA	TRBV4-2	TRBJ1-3	TGTGCCAGCAGCCACCTAGACTCTGGAAACACCATATATTTT	CASSHLDSGNTIYF
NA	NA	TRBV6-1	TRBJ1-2	TGTGCCAGCAGTGAAACTCTCTATGGCTACACCTTC	CASSETLYGYTF
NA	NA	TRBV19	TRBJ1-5	TGTGCCAGTAGTATACTTTCCGGCGGGGATCAGCCCCAGCATTTT	CASSILSGGDQPQHF
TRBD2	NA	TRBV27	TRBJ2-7	TGTGCCAGCAGTTCCCCAAGAACCGGGACTAAATACGAGCAGTACTTC	CASSSPRTGTKYEQYF
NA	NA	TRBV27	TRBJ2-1	TGTGCCAGCAGTTTGGCCGATACCGACTACAATGAGCAGTTCTTC	CASSLADTDYNEQFF
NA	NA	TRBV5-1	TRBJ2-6	TGCGCCAGCAGCTTCATCCCAATTAGCTCTGGGGCCAACGTCCTGACTTTC	CASSFIPISSGANVLTF
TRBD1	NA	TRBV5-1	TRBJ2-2	TGCGCCAGCAGCTTGTACGGACAGGGAACCGGGGAGCTGTTTTTT	CASSLYGQGTGELFF
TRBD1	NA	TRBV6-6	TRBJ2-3	TGTGCCAGCAGCGGGACAGATTACACAGATACGCAGTATTTT	CASSGTDYTDTQYF
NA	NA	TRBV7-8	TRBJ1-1	TGTGCCAGCAGCTTAGGCAGGGAAGCTTTCTTT	CASSLGREAFF
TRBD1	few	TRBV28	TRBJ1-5	TGTGCCAGCAGAAAGACAGGGGTTGACAATCAGCCCCAGCATTTT	CASRKTGVDNQPQHF
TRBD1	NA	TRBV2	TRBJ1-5	TGTGCCAGCAGTGACGGACAGGGTGACCAGCCCCAGCATTTT	CASSDGQGDQPQHF
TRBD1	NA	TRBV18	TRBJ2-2	TGTGCCAGCTCACCATCTCTACAGGGGATGAACGGGGAGCTGTTTTTT	CASSPSLQGMNGELFF
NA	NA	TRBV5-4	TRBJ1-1	TGTGCCAGCAGCTTTAGGAGACACACTGAAGCTTTCTTT	CASSFRRHTEAFF
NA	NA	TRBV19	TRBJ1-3	TGTGCCAGTACAAGACTAAGTTCTGGAAACACCATATATTTT	CASTRLSSGNTIYF
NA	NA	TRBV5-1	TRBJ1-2	TGCGCCAGCAGCGCGGACAGCTATGGCTACACCTTC	CASSADSYGYTF
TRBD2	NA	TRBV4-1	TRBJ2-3	TGCGCCAGCAGCCAATACCTAGCGGGAGGCACCGGCACAGATACGCAGTATTTT	CASSQYLAGGTGTDTQYF
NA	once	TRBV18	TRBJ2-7	TGTGCCAGCTCACCACCGAGTCCGTACTCCTACGAGCAGTACTTC	CASSPPSPYSYEQYF
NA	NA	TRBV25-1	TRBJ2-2	TGTGCCAGCAGAGGAAAAACGGGAGTCAACACCGGGGAGCTGTTTTTT	CASRGKTGVNTGELFF
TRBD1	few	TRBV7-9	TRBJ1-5	TGTGCCAGCAGCTTGGGACAGGGGACGGGTCAGCCCCAGCATTTT	CASSLGQGTGQPQHF
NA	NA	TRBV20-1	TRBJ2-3	TGCAGTGCTAGTTTAGGAGCGGTCGGTACGCAGTATTTT	CSASLGAVGTQYF
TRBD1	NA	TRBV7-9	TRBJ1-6	TGTGCCAGCAGCTCCACGGGACAGGGGAATTCACCCCTCCACTTT	CASSSTGQGNSPLHF